A single sample is the source of the 19 T cell receptor beta chains below, sequenced in a study of blood T cell repertoires in COVID-19. TCRdb's copy holds only in-frame clones and misses some; the assay was immunoSEQ multiplex PCR. The table has 90,000 to 100,000 clones, about 86% seen once. Sequenced input: peripheral blood. These receptors originate from a man aged 80 or over with acute or convalescent COVID-19.

The chain combines TRBV5-4 with TRBJ2-3; no definite D call. CDR3 size: 15 residues. From germline, CDR1 is SGHNT and CDR2 YYREEE (reference sequence). V shed 2 bases and J shed 2 bases, with 12 bases lying between them. The CDR3 region is CASSFDSRYTDTQYF. CDR3 coding DNA: TGTGCCAGCAGCTTTGATAGCAGATACACAGATACGCAGTATTTT.

Here the CDR3 reads CAWSAGGGGGPEAFF. The CDR3 coding sequence is TGTGCCTGGAGCGCTGGGGGGGGAGGCGGGCCTGAAGCTTTCTTT. The rearrangement joins TRBV30 to TRBJ1-1, with D possibly matching TRBD1 (5 bases). With 3 bases removed from V and 6 bases from J, the gap between germline ends came to 20 bases. The CDR3 contains 15 residues. Germline V gene sequence: CDR1 GTSNPN, CDR2 SVGIG (reference sequence). The full variable domain, rest sourced from reference TRBV30 and TRBJ1-1, is SQTIHQWPATLVQPVGSPLSLECTVEGTSNPNLYWYRQAAGRGLQLLFYSVGIGQISSEVPQNLSASRPQDRQFILSSKKLLLSDSGFYLCAWSAGGGGGPEAFFGQGTRLTVV.

The chain joins TRBV2 to TRBJ1-2, with 11 bases aligning to TRBD1. Looked up from germline, CDR1 is SNHLY and CDR2 is FYNNEI. The junction had 4 bases not matched to a gene; V was cut back by 0 bases and J by 4 bases. This CDR3 spans 16 amino acids. CDR3 DNA sequence: TGTGCCAGCAGTGAAGCGGGGACAGGGGGTTTCTATGGCTACACCTTC. Encoded protein: CASSEAGTGGFYGYTF. Full variable domain (outside the CDR3, taken from reference TRBV2 and TRBJ1-2): EPEVTQTPSHQVTQMGQEVILRCVPISNHLYFYWYRQILGQKVEFLVSFYNNEISEKSEIFDDQFSVERPDGSNFTLKIRSTKLEDSAMYFCASSEAGTGGFYGYTFGSGTRLTVV.

The rearrangement uses TRBV6-5 and TRBJ2-2; D possibly corresponds to TRBD2 (6 bases). The CDR3 has 15 amino acids. V lost 0 bases and J lost 4, with 9 bases in between. Germline lookup yields CDR1 MNHEY and CDR2 SVGAGI. In DNA, the CDR3 is TGTGCCAGCAGTTACTCGGGAGGTCTCACCGGGGAGCTGTTTTTT. Translation: CASSYSGGLTGELFF.

This sequence joins TRBV5-6 and TRBJ2-2, with D uncertain. In germline, CDR1 is SGHDT, CDR2 YYEEEE. V was shortened by 0 bases and J by 1 base, with 7 bases between the two germline ends. The CDR3 loop spans 15 amino acids. This chain's CDR3 is CASSLVGGNTGELFF. The CDR3 DNA reads TGTGCCAGCAGCTTGGTTGGCGGGAACACCGGGGAGCTGTTTTTT.

This chain connects TRBV7-2 to TRBJ1-3, with 10 positions matching TRBD1. The CDR3 extends over 16 amino acids. With 5 bases clipped from V and 0 bases from J, the junction kept 4 bases outside the gene matches. CDR1 and CDR2 from the germline V gene are SGHTA and FQGNSA. The CDR3 loop is CASSMRQGASGNTIYF. Here the CDR3 DNA reads TGTGCCAGCAGCATGCGACAGGGGGCCTCTGGAAACACCATATATTTT.

CDR3 sequence: CASSIGTGPYNEQFF. The CDR3 region has the DNA TGTGCCAGCAGTATAGGGACTGGGCCATACAATGAGCAGTTCTTC. The chain employs TRBV7-3 and TRBJ2-1; D is perhaps TRBD2 (6 bases). V gave up 6 bases and J gave up 4 bases, with 16 bases separating them. CDR3 length equals 15 residues. Germline V lookup: CDR1 SGHTA, CDR2 FQGTGA.

This chain joins TRBV15 and TRBJ2-7; D uncertain. The CDR3 totals 15 residues. V lost 1 base and J 2 bases, leaving 12 bases between the germline ends. Germline values: CDR1 LNHNV, CDR2 YYDKDF (reference sequence). The CDR3, as DNA: TGTGCCACCAGCAGAGCCCCAGCAACTACCTACGAGCAGTACTTC. The encoded protein is CATSRAPATTYEQYF.

This rearrangement joins TRBV3-1 (or the pseudogene TRBV3-2) to TRBJ1-5; TRBD1 matches at 10 bases. Germline V gene data show CDR1 as LGHDT and CDR2 as YNNKEL (reference sequence). J was trimmed by 4 bases and V by 4 bases; bases with no gene match: 4. The CDR3 spans 15 residues. The CDR3 protein is CASSPGQGKNQPQHF. CDR3 nucleotides: TGTGCCAGCAGCCCGGGACAGGGGAAAAATCAGCCCCAGCATTTT.

The chain has TRBV19 and TRBJ2-5; TRBD1 is a possible D gene (6 bases). The CDR3 consists of 15 residues. V shed 6 bases and J shed 7 bases, with 21 bases lying between them. CDR1 LNHDA and CDR2 SQIVND come from the germline V gene (reference sequence). CDR3 sequence (DNA): TGTGCCAGTAGCGCCACAGGGCTCAGGCAGGGGACCCAGTACTTC. Translated: CASSATGLRQGTQYF.

The rearrangement links TRBV4-3 to TRBJ1-2, with 7 bases identical to TRBD1. The length of the CDR3 is 16 residues. V lost 1 base and J lost 8; bases outside the gene matches: 13. Germline V gives CDR1 LGHNA, CDR2 YSLEER. CDR3 nucleotides: TGCGCCAGCAGCCAAGGCCCTCGGACAGGCGATGGAGGCTACACCTTC. This gives the protein CASSQGPRTGDGGYTF.

The chain carries TRBV30 and TRBJ2-5; D perhaps matches TRBD1 (5 bases). The CDR3 totals 13 residues. Per the germline V gene, CDR1 is GTSNPN and CDR2 is SVGIG (reference sequence). Trimming took off 4 bases at V and 7 bases at J, with 16 bases between the two ends. For the CDR3, the DNA is TGTGCCTGGAAGGGGCCGGAGTTGGGGACCCAGTACTTC. Its protein product is CAWKGPELGTQYF.

This rearrangement joins TRBV5-1 to TRBJ2-3; TRBD2 agrees at 8 bases. The germline CDR1 and CDR2 sequences are SGHRS and YFSETQ. There are 15 residues in the CDR3. The V segment lost 1 base and the J segment 4 bases; nucleotides outside the gene matches: 5. The chain's CDR3 is CASSLFAGGSDTQYF. Here the CDR3 DNA reads TGCGCCAGCAGCTTGTTCGCGGGAGGCTCAGATACGCAGTATTTT.

The chain employs TRBV10-3 and TRBJ2-2, with D maybe TRBD1 (5 bases). V lost 3 bases, J lost 5 bases, and 10 bases lay in between. There are 14 residues in the CDR3. Germline CDR1 reads ENHRY; CDR2 reads SYGVKD. The CDR3 coding sequence is TGTGCCATCAGTGACACAGGCCTAACCGGGGAGCTGTTTTTT. Translated: CAISDTGLTGELFF.

V usage is TRBV7-3 and J usage is TRBJ2-5, with TRBD2 matching 10 bases. The V and J ends lost 5 bases and 3 bases, in that order; junction bases with no gene match: 6. The germline V gene encodes CDR1 SGHTA and CDR2 FQGTGA. The CDR3 consists of 15 residues. In DNA form, the CDR3 reads TGTGCCAGCAGCCGGGGGACTAGCGAGAAAGAGACCCAGTACTTC. This sequence encodes CASSRGTSEKETQYF. The entire variable domain, with the rest obtained from reference TRBV7-3 and TRBJ2-5, is as follows: GAGVSQTPSNKVTEKGKYVELRCDPISGHTALYWYRQSLGQGPEFLIYFQGTGAADDSGLPNDRFFAVRPEGSVSTLKIQRTERGDSAVYLCASSRGTSEKETQYFGPGTRLLVL.

J is TRBJ2-5 and V is TRBV5-4; unclear D gene. The ends were cut back, 2 bases at V and 3 bases at J, with 2 bases in the middle. Looked up from germline, CDR1 is SGHNT and CDR2 is YYREEE (reference sequence). The CDR3 loop spans 11 amino acids. The CDR3 DNA sequence: TGTGCCAGCAGCTTTAAAGAGACCCAGTACTTC. Translation gives CASSFKETQYF.

This chain links TRBV6-6 with TRBJ2-1; 14 positions agree with TRBD2. CDR3 length equals 15 residues. The V segment lost 2 bases and the J segment 9 bases; nucleotides outside the gene matches: 3. Per the germline V gene, CDR1 is MNHNY and CDR2 is SVGAGI (reference sequence). The CDR3 here is CASSYGTSGRSEQFF. CDR3 nucleotide sequence: TGTGCCAGCAGTTACGGGACTAGCGGGAGAAGTGAGCAGTTCTTC.

The chain combines TRBV28 with TRBJ2-3; the match to TRBD1 covers 9 bases. Germline loops: CDR1 MDHEN, CDR2 SYDVKM. There are 15 residues in the CDR3. V lost 6 bases to trimming and J lost 4 bases; unmatched junction nucleotides: 8. As DNA, the CDR3 is TGTGCCAGCAGACAGCCGGGACAGGGACCAGATACGCAGTATTTT. Translation: CASRQPGQGPDTQYF.

This clone appeared a single time. CDR3 residues: CASSTILSSPLHF. Here the CDR3 DNA reads TGTGCCAGTAGCACCATCCTTAGCTCACCCCTCCACTTT. The V and J genes are TRBV19 and TRBJ1-6; D is unclear. The CDR3 is made up of 13 amino acids. The germline V and J ends were trimmed by 6 bases and 10 bases, with 13 bases remaining between them. Germline V gene lookup returns CDR1 LNHDA and CDR2 SQIVND (reference sequence). The whole variable domain, remainder taken from reference TRBV19 and TRBJ1-6, is DGGITQSPKYLFRKEGQNVTLSCEQNLNHDAMYWYRQDPGQGLRLIYYSQIVNDFQKGDIAEGYSVSREKKESFPLTVTSAQKNPTAFYLCASSTILSSPLHFGNGTRLTVT.